This T cell receptor (beta chain) was recorded in a study of T cells in Graves' hyperthyroidism and ophthalmopathy. CDR1 is SNHLY, CDR2 FYNNEI, per germline. Trimming stripped 4 bases from V and 2 bases from J, with 16 bases between. The CDR3 contains 16 residues. TCR beta CDR3 regions were amplified from RNA transcripts. TCR CDR3 underwent first-round RT-PCR with the HTBI primer set. TCRdb reanalysed the multiplex PCR reads using MiXCR and keeps one entry per CDR3 protein. The sample lists fewer than 350,000 distinct CDR3 sequences; 18% were seen once. This clonotype has a count of ten or more. The J gene is TRBJ2-3, the V gene TRBV2; D is unclear. The sequenced sample was blood. This sequence was found in a woman aged 45 to 65 with Graves' hyperthyroidism. For the CDR3, the DNA is TGTGCCAGCAGTGGTTGGAAGGAGCCCGTCACAGATACGCAGTATTTT. Translated, it gives CASSGWKEPVTDTQYF.